This TCR beta chain was sequenced in a study of siplizumab effects on memory and regulatory T cells. Notes on the study in general: Alloreactive CD4+ clones that could be mapped were on average around 70% Treg-derived with siplizumab, against 25% to 30% in controls. The alloresponse seemed to draw substantially on naive T cells, which appeared more diverse than memory cells. Alloreactive sequences whose origin lay in unstimulated CD4+ memory cells were significantly reduced by siplizumab.

For this clone: Its matching antigen is unknown.

Data came from immunoSEQ multiplex PCR; TCRdb stores just in-frame clones and leaves some out. The sample has approximately 94,000 clones; 95% to 97% are singletons. V was cut by 6 bases and J by 6 bases, with 8 bases left in between. The CDR3 has 10 amino acids. Germline assignment: CDR1 SQVTM and CDR2 ANQGSEA. V and J are TRBV29-1 and TRBJ1-2; D is unclear. This sequence was found in a human donor in good health. What was sequenced was naive CD4+ T cells sorted from blood. CDR3 sequence: CSVQKDGYTF. The CDR3 nucleotides are TGCAGCGTACAGAAGGATGGCTACACCTTC.